Below, one TCR beta chain is given with its context. Its antigen is not identified. With 4 bases removed from V and 6 bases from J, the gap between germline ends came to 15 bases. Germline CDR1 MGHRA, CDR2 YSYEKL. The CDR3 runs to 15 residues. The assay was immunoSEQ multiplex PCR, and TCRdb's table has in-frame clones only and misses some. The sample yields tens of thousands of clones, about 89% seen once. The data belong to a study of OX40 agonist ivuxolimab in advanced cancers. Across the whole study: An agonistic anti-OX40 (CD134) antibody, ivuxolimab, was used to treat the patients. Whole-study results and caveats: Certain nonresponding patients likewise had low normalized T-cell clonal expansion. At 0.1-3.0 mg/kg, partial responders had clonal expansion among the lowest observed.

The material sequenced was CD4+ or CD8+ T cells sorted from blood, taken in a trial of the OX40 agonist ivuxolimab. The sequence came from an adult with an advanced solid tumor such as melanoma, head and neck, liver or kidney cancer. The chain employs TRBV4-1 and TRBJ2-2, with D maybe TRBD2 (5 bases). CDR3 coding DNA: TGCGCCAGCAGCCGAATTGGAGGCGAGGCCGGGGAGCTGTTTTTT. It translates to CASSRIGGEAGELFF.